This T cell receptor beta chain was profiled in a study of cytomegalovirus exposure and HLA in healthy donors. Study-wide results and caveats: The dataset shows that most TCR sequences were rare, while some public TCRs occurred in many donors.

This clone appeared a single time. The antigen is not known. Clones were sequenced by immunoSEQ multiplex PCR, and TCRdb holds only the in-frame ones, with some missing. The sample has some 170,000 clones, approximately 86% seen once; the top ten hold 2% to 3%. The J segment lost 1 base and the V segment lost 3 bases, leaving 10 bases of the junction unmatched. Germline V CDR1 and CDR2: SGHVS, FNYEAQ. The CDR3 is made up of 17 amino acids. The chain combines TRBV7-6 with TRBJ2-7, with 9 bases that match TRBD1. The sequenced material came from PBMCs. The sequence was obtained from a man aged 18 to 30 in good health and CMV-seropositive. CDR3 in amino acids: CASSFEIPGQGSYEQYF. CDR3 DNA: TGTGCCAGCAGCTTCGAAATACCGGGACAGGGATCCTACGAGCAGTACTTC.